The sequence of this T cell receptor beta chain was determined in a study of CD8+ T cells in alopecia areata. Germline V gene sequence: CDR1 GTSNPN, CDR2 SVGIG (reference sequence). The CDR3 runs 13 residues. The J segment lost 9 bases and the V segment lost 5 bases, leaving 11 bases of the junction unmatched. The authors extracted RNA and reverse transcribed it into cDNA as the sequencing template. Produced via immunoSEQ multiplex PCR; TCRdb's table is partial and in-frame only. The sample holds approximately 180,000 clones, 59% seen once. The receptor's source is a human donor with alopecia areata. The chain couples TRBV30 to TRBJ2-7; 9 bases fit TRBD1. The sequenced sample was CD4+ T cells sorted from blood, obtained at week 0. CDR3: CAWAPTGGVRQYF. The CDR3 DNA is TGTGCCTGGGCCCCCACAGGGGGCGTACGGCAGTACTTC.